The T cell receptor (beta chain) described here comes from a study of T cell responses to AZD1222 COVID-19 vaccine. Remarks on this clone: What it binds is unknown. A junction end diverges from the germline sequence, so it may reflect a read error.

Study results and caveats: The study found vaccine-associated CD4 TCRs spanning spike, dominant at 160-218 and 743-854.

Method: immunoSEQ multiplex PCR; TCRdb's copy keeps in-frame clones and lacks some. Of 130,000 to 150,000 clones listed, 90% to 95% were seen once; the top ten hold 12%. Sequencing used peripheral blood, obtained after recovery from COVID-19. This clonotype originated in an adult who had recovered from COVID-19.

The CDR3 is CASCHDRMNTEAFF. The CDR3 DNA follows: TGCGCCAGCTGCCACGACAGGATGAACACTGAAGCTTTCTTT. The rearrangement joins TRBV4-1 to TRBJ1-1; TRBD1 is a possible D gene (6 bases). Germline V CDR1 and CDR2: MGHRA, YSYEKL. This CDR3 spans 14 amino acids.